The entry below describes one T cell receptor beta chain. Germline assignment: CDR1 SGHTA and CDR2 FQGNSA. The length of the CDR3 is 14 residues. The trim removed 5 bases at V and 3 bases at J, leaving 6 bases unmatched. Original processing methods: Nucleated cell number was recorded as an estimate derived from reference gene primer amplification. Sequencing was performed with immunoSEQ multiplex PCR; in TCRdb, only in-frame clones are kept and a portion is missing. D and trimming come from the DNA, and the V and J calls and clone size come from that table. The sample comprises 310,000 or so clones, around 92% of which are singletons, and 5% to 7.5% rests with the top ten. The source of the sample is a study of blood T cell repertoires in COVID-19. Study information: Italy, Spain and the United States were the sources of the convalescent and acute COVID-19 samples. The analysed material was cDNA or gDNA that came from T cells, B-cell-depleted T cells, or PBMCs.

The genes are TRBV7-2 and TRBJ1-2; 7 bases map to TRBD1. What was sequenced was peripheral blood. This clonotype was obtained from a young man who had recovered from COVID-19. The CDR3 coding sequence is TGTGCCAGCAGCCACCGTACAGGGGACTATGGCTACACCTTC. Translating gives CASSHRTGDYGYTF.